One sample yielded the 3 T cell receptor beta chains listed below, sequenced in a study of early T cells in non-severe SARS-CoV-2 infection. TCRdb re-derived calls from the 5' RACE reads in MiXCR, one entry per CDR3 protein. This sample carries around 78,000 distinct CDR3 sequences, about an eighth of them seen once, and the ten largest clones take under 4%. The sequenced material came from whole blood. These TCRs come from an adult who was a healthcare worker with PCR-confirmed SARS-CoV-2 infection or an uninfected control (not recorded which).

The rearrangement links TRBV5-1 to TRBJ2-7; a possible D gene is TRBD1 (6 bases). This CDR3 comprises 13 residues. V was clipped by 0 bases and J by 4 bases, with 8 bases between them. Germline values: CDR1 SGHRS, CDR2 YFSETQ. CDR3 region: CASSLAQGYEQYF. The CDR3 nucleotides are TGCGCCAGCAGCTTGGCGCAGGGGTACGAGCAGTACTTC. Supplemented by reference TRBV5-1 and TRBJ2-7, the full variable domain reads KAGVTQTPRYLIKTRGQQVTLSCSPISGHRSVSWYQQTPGQGLQFLFEYFSETQRNKGNFPGRFSGRQFSNSRSEMNVSTLELGDSALYLCASSLAQGYEQYFGPGTRLTVT.

This clonotype was seen more than once but under ten times. The chain carries TRBV7-8 and TRBJ1-1, with 12 bases that match TRBD1. CDR3 size: 20 residues. V lost 2 bases to trimming and J lost 4 bases; unmatched junction nucleotides: 17. Germline loops: CDR1 SGHVS, CDR2 FQNEAQ. Here the CDR3 DNA reads TGTGCCAGCAGCTTAACCCCACCCCGAGGGACAGGGGGCGGATTCACTGAAGCTTTCTTT. This sequence encodes CASSLTPPRGTGGGFTEAFF.

This chain connects TRBV12-3 or TRBV12-4 to TRBJ1-1, with no clear D. V was shortened by 4 bases and J by 1 base, with 7 bases between the two germline ends. The length of the CDR3 is 13 residues. The DNA of the CDR3 is TGTGCCAGCAGTTCACACAGGAACACTGAAGCTTTCTTT. Its protein product is CASSSHRNTEAFF.